The source of this T cell receptor (beta chain) is a study of CD8+ T cells in alopecia areata. The sample's treatment: oral pan-JAK inhibitor, 5-10 mg twice daily. Using a FACSAria, the CD4+ and CD8+ T cells were sorted from the PBMCs. Once RNA had been extracted, it was reverse transcribed into cDNA to act as the sequencing template. Sequenced by immunoSEQ multiplex PCR; TCRdb stores in-frame clones only, minus some. Of 35,000 to 50,000 clones in the sample, roughly 92% are singletons; the top ten hold approximately 17%. With regard to this clone: Antigen unknown.

Findings and caveats of the study: Higher clonality than in normal scalp was seen in lesional scalp, especially alopecia totalis/universalis. The study found that many expanded lesional clones persisted in scalp and blood during tofacitinib. Scalp clonality and expanded CD8+ clones among the top 100 fell significantly with tofacitinib.

This CDR3 is built from 15 residues. V was shortened by 6 bases and J by 6 bases, with 21 bases between the two germline ends. Per germline, CDR1 MNHEY and CDR2 SVGAGI. The sequence came from a human donor with alopecia areata. The chain combines TRBV6-5 with TRBJ2-7; D might be TRBD2 (6 bases). Sequences were derived from CD8+ T cells sorted from blood, sampled at week 24, from a patient treated with tofacitinib. The CDR3 nucleotides are TGTGCCAGCAGGTCCACCCCGGGACTCACGGGCGAGCAGTACTTC. This encodes CASRSTPGLTGEQYF.